This T cell receptor (beta chain) was sequenced in a study of cytomegalovirus exposure and HLA in healthy donors. Study-level results: A likely sequencing artifact accounted for one observed cluster of highly shared sequence variants. The authors later found TCR association rates varying by HLA locus, with DRB1 most and HLA-C fewest. For TCR beta chains, V- and J-gene trimming was later linked to a missense DCLRE1C variant. According to reports, the classifier identified cytomegalovirus status with high specificity and sensitivity.

PCR used 60 Vbeta primers and 13 Jbeta primers. The assay was immunoSEQ multiplex PCR, and TCRdb's table has in-frame clones only and misses some. This sample has roughly 120,000 clones, with approximately 85% found just once. Points on this clone: The antigen is unknown.

Germline V gene data show CDR1 as LNHDA and CDR2 as SQIVND (reference sequence). This CDR3 spans 13 amino acids. Trimming removed 7 bases from V and 3 bases from J; junction bases left unmatched: 4. V usage is TRBV19 and J usage is TRBJ2-7, with TRBD2 matching over 9 bases. The sequenced sample consisted of PBMCs. The TCR originated in a male donor in good health and CMV-seropositive. CDR3 nucleotide sequence: TGTGCCAGTACTAGCGGGGCGAACTACGAGCAGTACTTC. It is translated as CASTSGANYEQYF.